This T cell receptor beta chain appears in the sequencing data of a study of blood T cells in healthy people across ages. Study findings and constraints: Changes seen in expanded clonotypes were possibly confounded by donor CMV status left unknown. In long-lived donors, naive CD4+ cell counts and diversity exceeded those of aged donors.

The V gene's germline CDR1 is LGHNA and CDR2 YNFKEQ. The CDR3 covers 13 residues. Alongside a J-beta primer mix, a sample-barcoded 5' primer served in a second PCR lasting about 6 to 11 cycles. Sequencing of every sample gave 3 million or more CDR3-containing paired-end reads. TCRdb processed the 5' RACE reads anew with MiXCR; each CDR3 protein has one entry. The sample shows around 320,000 distinct CDR3 sequences, 25% to 30% of them seen only once. The authors drew around 9.3 milliliters of peripheral blood from each donor. Notes on this clonotype: Its specificity is unknown.

This clonotype was obtained from a woman aged 70-85 years in good health. Source material: blood. This rearrangement joins TRBV4-2 to TRBJ2-7; no clear D. The end of the DNA fits TRBJ2-5 better, so the J call may be wrong. The chain's CDR3 is CASSQSLTETQYF. For the CDR3, the DNA is TGTGCCAGCAGCCAGTCCCTAACGGAGACCCAGTACTTC.